The 8 T cell receptor beta chains in this list originate from one sample, sequenced in a study of identical twins. TCRdb used MiXCR to reprocess the 5' RACE reads, holding one entry per CDR3 protein. Among 200,000 to 300,000 distinct CDR3 sequences listed, 10% to 13% were seen once. The sequenced sample consisted of memory T cells sorted from blood. The receptors shown here come from a man between 45 and 60 years old in good health.

The sample holds many counts of this clonotype. The V call is TRBV6-1, the J call TRBJ2-2; 9 positions match TRBD1. This CDR3 region has 13 residues. Germline V gene lookup returns CDR1 MNHNS and CDR2 SASEGT. Trimming cost V 6 bases and J 6 bases; bases outside gene matches: 2. The CDR3 loop is CASRDRGAGELFF. CDR3 bases: TGTGCCAGCAGGGACAGGGGTGCCGGGGAGCTGTTTTTT.

This clonotype has at least ten counts. The chain carries TRBV6-5 and TRBJ1-1; no definite D call. The CDR3 covers 14 residues. CDR1 and CDR2 (germline): MNHEY, SVGAGI. V dropped 0 bases and J dropped 4 bases, with 9 bases sitting between them. The CDR3 nucleotides read TGTGCCAGCAGTTACTCGAATCGGTTCACTGAAGCTTTCTTT. Its protein is CASSYSNRFTEAFF.

The sample holds many counts of this clonotype. The rearrangement uses TRBV28 and TRBJ2-5, with 7 bases aligning to TRBD1. Per the germline V gene, CDR1 is MDHEN and CDR2 is SYDVKM. The junction had 18 bases not matched to a gene; V was cut back by 5 bases and J by 0 bases. The CDR3 covers 19 residues. The CDR3 DNA reads as TGTGCCAGCAGTCCCAGCAGGGGGTTAGGTGCGCTGTACCAAGAGACCCAGTACTTC. Translating it yields CASSPSRGLGALYQETQYF. Using reference TRBV28 and TRBJ2-5 for the parts outside the CDR3, the full variable domain is DVKVTQSSRYLVKRTGEKVFLECVQDMDHENMFWYRQDPGLGLRLIYFSYDVKMKEKGDIPEGYSVSREKKERFSLILESASTNQTSMYLCASSPSRGLGALYQETQYFGPGTRLLVL.

This chain links TRBV5-1 with TRBJ1-4; D gene unclear. The germline V gene encodes CDR1 SGHRS and CDR2 YFSETQ. The V end was cut by 1 base, the J end by 4 bases, with 8 bases between. The CDR3 has 14 amino acids. The CDR3, as DNA: TGCGCCAGCAGCTTGAGCGGATTTAATGAAAAACTGTTTTTT. It yields the protein CASSLSGFNEKLFF. Using reference TRBV5-1 and TRBJ1-4 for the parts outside the CDR3, the full variable domain is KAGVTQTPRYLIKTRGQQVTLSCSPISGHRSVSWYQQTPGQGLQFLFEYFSETQRNKGNFPGRFSGRQFSNSRSEMNVSTLELGDSALYLCASSLSGFNEKLFFGSGTQLSVL.

This clonotype was found a few times. The chain joins TRBV6-1 to TRBJ2-7; 10 positions match TRBD2. Germline values: CDR1 MNHNS, CDR2 SASEGT. This CDR3 spans 16 amino acids. With V trimmed by 5 bases and J by 0 bases, 7 bases remained unmatched. The DNA for the CDR3 is TGTGCCAGCAGTAGCCGTGGGACTAGCGTCTCCTACGAGCAGTACTTC. This codes for CASSSRGTSVSYEQYF.

The chain links TRBV2 to TRBJ1-5; unclear D gene. Germline CDR1 SNHLY, CDR2 FYNNEI. V shed 5 bases and J shed 0 bases, with 8 bases lying between them. The CDR3 is made up of 14 amino acids. CDR3 region: CASSRTLSNQPQHF. The CDR3 coding sequence is TGTGCCAGCAGTAGGACCCTTAGCAATCAGCCCCAGCATTTT.

This clonotype showed up many times. This rearrangement joins TRBV13 to TRBJ2-3; 12 nucleotides align to TRBD2. The CDR3 is 17 residues long. Germline V gene sequence: CDR1 PRHDT, CDR2 FYEKMQ (reference sequence). J lost 0 bases, V lost 5 bases, and 6 bases had no gene match. The CDR3 sequence: CASSLVGLAGSTDTQYF. The CDR3 DNA follows: TGTGCCAGCAGCCTCGTCGGACTAGCGGGAAGCACAGATACGCAGTATTTT.

V is TRBV4-3 and J is TRBJ1-5; D ambiguous. This CDR3 is 16 amino acids long. Trimming shortened V by 0 bases and J by 4 bases, and 13 bases separated the two germline ends. The germline CDR1 and CDR2 sequences are LGHNA and YSLEER. The CDR3 nucleotides are TGCGCCAGCAGCCAAGATGCCGGCCACCGTAATCAGCCCCAGCATTTT. Amino acids: CASSQDAGHRNQPQHF.